These 27 T cell receptor beta chains share one sample of origin, sequenced in a study of graft-versus-host responses after intestinal transplantation. Using immunoSEQ multiplex PCR, the repertoire was profiled, and TCRdb retains in-frame clones only, with some absent. The sample consists of tens of thousands of clones, approximately 87% of them appearing once. Their antigen targets remain unknown. The input for sequencing was unstimulated CD4+ T cells sorted from spleen or lymph node cells, taken before intestinal transplant. The receptors come from a human donor who received an intestinal transplant.

A remark on this clone: It is unclear where the CDR3 begins or ends on the DNA, so no DNA is shown, and the CDR3 is as TCRdb lists it. The chain carries TRBV5-6 and TRBJ2-7; TRBD1, as called in the table, went unchecked against the DNA. A total of 15 residues make up the CDR3, ends included. CDR1 and CDR2 (germline): SGHDT, YYEEEE. This chain's CDR3 is CASSWGTGAGSGGYF.

The chain employs TRBV6-5 and TRBJ2-5, with D tentatively TRBD1 (6 bases). The DNA end lines up better with TRBJ2-7; the J call may be wrong. The CDR3 is 14 residues long. Germline CDR1 MNHEY, CDR2 SVGAGI. The CDR3 sequence: CASSPGTPTYEQYF. CDR3 DNA sequence: TGTGCCAGCAGCCCCGGGACACCAACCTACGAGCAGTACTTC.

This clone was observed a single time. The V call is TRBV18, the J call TRBJ1-1; D gene ambiguous. Trimming removed 3 bases at V and 0 bases at J, with 5 bases between. Per the germline V gene, CDR1 is KGHSH and CDR2 is LQKENI. This CDR3 spans 13 amino acids. The CDR3 sequence is CASSPLVNTEAFF. DNA for the CDR3: TGTGCCAGCTCACCCCTAGTGAACACTGAAGCTTTCTTT.

The chain employs TRBV2 and TRBJ2-5, with TRBD2 matching over 9 bases. Germline assignment: CDR1 SNHLY and CDR2 FYNNEI. This CDR3 region has 15 residues. Trimming at V came to 7 bases and at J to 4 bases, leaving 10 bases not matched to a gene. The CDR3 is CASNQKAGGGETQYF. In DNA form, the CDR3 reads TGTGCCAGCAACCAGAAAGCGGGGGGCGGAGAGACCCAGTACTTC.

This chain joins TRBV27 and TRBJ2-2, with D tentatively TRBD2 (5 bases). The CDR3 runs 13 residues. Between the trimmed V and J ends, which lost 5 bases and 6 bases, there was a span of 10 bases. CDR1 and CDR2 from the germline V gene are MNHEY and SMNVEV (reference sequence). CDR3 sequence: CASSPGVAGELFF. The DNA for the CDR3 is TGTGCCAGCAGTCCCGGGGTGGCCGGGGAGCTGTTTTTT.

J is TRBJ2-7 and V is TRBV5-4; TRBD2 matches at 12 bases. The CDR3 is 18 residues long. V was clipped by 0 bases and J by 0 bases; unmatched bases: 7. Germline V lookup: CDR1 SGHNT, CDR2 YYREEE (reference sequence). This CDR3 reads CASSLGRLAGALSYEQYF. DNA for the CDR3: TGTGCCAGCAGCTTGGGGCGACTAGCGGGGGCCCTCTCCTACGAGCAGTACTTC.

The V and J genes are TRBV6-5 and TRBJ2-6; weak D call: TRBD2 (5 bases). Germline V gene data show CDR1 as MNHEY and CDR2 as SVGAGI. Trimming stripped 7 bases from V and 2 bases from J, with 6 bases between. The CDR3 runs to 13 residues. This CDR3 reads CASNGAGANVLTF. DNA for the CDR3: TGTGCCAGCAACGGGGCTGGGGCCAACGTCCTGACTTTC.

This chain uses TRBV7-6 with TRBJ2-2; the match to TRBD1 covers 11 bases. Germline V gives CDR1 SGHVS, CDR2 FNYEAQ. This CDR3 comprises 16 residues. V lost 4 bases, J lost 4 bases, and 5 bases stayed unmatched. CDR3 region: CASSSQDRGRTGELFF. The CDR3 DNA sequence: TGTGCCAGCAGCTCCCAGGACAGGGGGCGCACCGGGGAGCTGTTTTTT.

This clone was seen just once. J is TRBJ1-4 and V is TRBV20-1; D perhaps matches TRBD1 (5 bases). Trimming took 3 bases from V and 13 from J, leaving 12 bases between them. The CDR3 contains 11 residues. From germline, CDR1 is DFQATT and CDR2 SNEGSKA (reference sequence). CDR3 sequence (DNA): TGCAGTGCTAGTGGGGGGATTAGACTGTTTTTT. Protein: CSASGGIRLFF.

The rearrangement joins TRBV5-6 to TRBJ2-7, with 7 bases identical to TRBD1. With V trimmed by 0 bases and J by 6 bases, 6 bases remained unmatched. The length of the CDR3 is 14 residues. Germline V lookup: CDR1 SGHDT, CDR2 YYEEEE. The CDR3 loop is CASSLGGTASEQYF. CDR3 nucleotides: TGTGCCAGCAGCTTGGGGGGGACAGCATCCGAGCAGTACTTC.

The V call is TRBV10-3, the J call TRBJ1-1; 10 nucleotides align to TRBD1. Germline values: CDR1 ENHRY, CDR2 SYGVKD. V was pared by 10 bases and J by 4 bases, with 3 bases of the junction left unmatched. The CDR3 is 12 amino acids. DNA for the CDR3: TGTGCCACGGGACAGGGGACCACTGAAGCTTTCTTT. Translated, it gives CATGQGTTEAFF.

The chain uses TRBV6-1 and TRBJ1-3; possible D gene TRBD1, 5 bases. The CDR3 is 15 residues long. Trimming took off 7 bases at V and 1 base at J, with 14 bases between the two ends. The germline V gene encodes CDR1 MNHNS and CDR2 SASEGT. CDR3 DNA: TGTGCCAGCAAAGGGGATTGGATATCTGGAAACACCATATATTTT. Translation gives CASKGDWISGNTIYF.

This chain connects TRBV2 to TRBJ2-3; TRBD2 matches 7 bases. This CDR3 contains 15 residues. Trimming removed 1 base from V and 1 base from J; junction bases left unmatched: 2. Germline V gene data show CDR1 as SNHLY and CDR2 as FYNNEI. This chain's CDR3 is CASSEGAGGTDTQYF. Here the CDR3 DNA reads TGTGCCAGCAGTGAAGGGGCGGGGGGCACAGATACGCAGTATTTT.

The V gene is TRBV6-5, the J gene TRBJ1-3, with D unresolved. V dropped 2 bases and J dropped 1 base, with 6 bases sitting between them. Germline V CDR1 and CDR2: MNHEY, SVGAGI. CDR3 length equals 14 residues. CDR3 residues: CASSYGVSGNTIYF. The CDR3 nucleotides read TGTGCCAGCAGTTACGGAGTATCTGGAAACACCATATATTTT.

The rearrangement links TRBV5-1 to TRBJ2-1; possible D gene TRBD2, 6 bases. CDR1 is SGHRS and CDR2 is YFSETQ in the germline V gene. There are 14 residues in the CDR3. The V end lost 4 bases, the J end lost 8 bases, and 16 bases lay between the germline ends. CDR3 in amino acids: CASSPGLPGDEQFF. The CDR3 bases are TGCGCCAGCAGCCCGGGACTCCCCGGGGATGAGCAGTTCTTC. The entire variable domain, with the rest obtained from reference TRBV5-1 and TRBJ2-1, is as follows: KAGVTQTPRYLIKTRGQQVTLSCSPISGHRSVSWYQQTPGQGLQFLFEYFSETQRNKGNFPGRFSGRQFSNSRSEMNVSTLELGDSALYLCASSPGLPGDEQFFGPGTRLTVL.

This clone was counted a few times. This sequence joins TRBV5-4 and TRBJ2-2; D is perhaps TRBD1 or TRBD2 (5 bases each). V was clipped by 9 bases and J by 1 base, with 10 bases between them. This CDR3 has 13 amino acids. Germline V gene data show CDR1 as SGHNT and CDR2 as YYREEE (reference sequence). CDR3 nucleotide sequence: TGTGCCACCAGGGAGCGGAACACCGGGGAGCTGTTTTTT. Translated: CATRERNTGELFF.

The chain couples TRBV10-2 to TRBJ2-6, with D unclear. Looked up from germline, CDR1 is WSHSY and CDR2 is SAAADI. Trimming removed 0 bases at V and 1 base at J, with 7 bases between. The length of the CDR3 is 16 residues. The CDR3: CASSESETSGANVLTF. CDR3 nucleotide sequence: TGCGCCAGCAGTGAGTCCGAAACATCTGGGGCCAACGTCCTGACTTTC.

The chain is built from TRBV4-1 and TRBJ1-1; D may be TRBD1 (5 bases). The germline V gene encodes CDR1 MGHRA and CDR2 YSYEKL. V dropped 4 bases and J dropped 8 bases, with 14 bases sitting between them. This CDR3 is built from 13 residues. CDR3 region: CASSRLAGGEAFF. CDR3 nucleotides: TGCGCCAGCAGCCGTCTTGCTGGGGGGGAAGCTTTCTTT.

V gene TRBV5-1 combines with J gene TRBJ2-1; 8 nucleotides match TRBD2. The junction had 9 bases not matched to a gene; V was cut back by 1 base and J by 0 bases. This CDR3 has 18 residues. CDR1 and CDR2 (germline): SGHRS, YFSETQ. The CDR3 loop reads CASSLFAGGGVSYNEQFF. In DNA form, the CDR3 reads TGCGCCAGCAGCTTGTTTGCGGGGGGAGGAGTCTCCTACAATGAGCAGTTCTTC.

The chain is built from TRBV27 and TRBJ1-2; 7 bases are shared with TRBD1. V lost 10 bases and J lost 0; bases outside the gene matches: 5. CDR3 size: 13 residues. Germline lookup yields CDR1 MNHEY and CDR2 SMNVEV (reference sequence). The CDR3 loop is CATGTAPNYGYTF. CDR3 DNA sequence: TGTGCCACCGGGACAGCCCCTAACTATGGCTACACCTTC.

The chain has TRBV27 and TRBJ2-7; D is possibly TRBD1 (5 bases). The germline V gene has CDR1 MNHEY and CDR2 SMNVEV (reference sequence). The CDR3 spans 15 residues. The germline V and J ends were trimmed by 4 bases and 0 bases, with 13 bases remaining between them. The CDR3 nucleotides are TGTGCCAGCAGTTCGCCGACAGCAGCCTCCTACGAGCAGTACTTC. Amino acid sequence: CASSSPTAASYEQYF.

The J gene is TRBJ2-7, the V gene TRBV15; 7 bases align to TRBD1. The CDR3 has 15 residues. Germline values: CDR1 LNHNV, CDR2 YYDKDF (reference sequence). The ends lost 2 bases at V and 0 bases at J; junction bases unmatched: 4. CDR3 amino acids: CATSRPGQDSYEQYF. The CDR3 nucleotides read TGTGCCACCAGCAGACCAGGACAGGACTCCTACGAGCAGTACTTC.

This clone came up once. The chain joins TRBV7-2 to TRBJ2-5; TRBD1 matches 8 bases. This CDR3 is 14 amino acids long. Per the germline V gene, CDR1 is SGHTA and CDR2 is FQGNSA. V dropped 5 bases and J dropped 4; count of bases not matched to a gene: 6. This chain's CDR3 is CASSGRTGIETQYF. DNA of the CDR3: TGTGCCAGCAGCGGCCGGACAGGGATAGAGACCCAGTACTTC.

The V and J genes are TRBV7-9 and TRBJ1-2; D not certain. V lost 1 base and J 0 bases, leaving 6 bases between the germline ends. The CDR3 is 14 amino acids. Germline V gene lookup returns CDR1 SEHNR and CDR2 FQNEAQ (reference sequence). CDR3 in DNA: TGTGCCAGCAGCTTAGTGAGGGCTAACTATGGCTACACCTTC. It yields the protein CASSLVRANYGYTF.

V gene TRBV7-3 combines with J gene TRBJ2-3, with 12 positions matching TRBD2. Unmatched junction bases numbered 4, after V lost 5 bases and J lost 1 base. Germline V CDR1 and CDR2: SGHTA, FQGTGA. CDR3 length equals 16 residues. As DNA, the CDR3 is TGTGCCAGCAGCCCTAGCGGGGGGGAGGGCACAGATACGCAGTATTTT. Encoded protein: CASSPSGGEGTDTQYF.

V is TRBV5-1 and J is TRBJ1-4; TRBD1 is a possible D gene (5 bases). The V gene's germline CDR1 is SGHRS and CDR2 YFSETQ. CDR3 size: 15 residues. With 4 bases removed from V and 2 bases from J, the gap between germline ends came to 12 bases. The CDR3 sequence: CASSPERGTNEKLFF. The CDR3 nucleotides are TGCGCCAGCAGCCCAGAGCGGGGGACTAATGAAAAACTGTTTTTT.

This chain joins TRBV5-6 and TRBJ2-7; the D is unclear. The CDR3 is made up of 13 amino acids. The germline V gene has CDR1 SGHDT and CDR2 YYEEEE. V lost 4 bases to trimming and J lost 0 bases, with 8 bases between them. For the CDR3, the DNA is TGTGCCAGCAGCATACCGAGCTCCTACGAGCAGTACTTC. Translated: CASSIPSSYEQYF.